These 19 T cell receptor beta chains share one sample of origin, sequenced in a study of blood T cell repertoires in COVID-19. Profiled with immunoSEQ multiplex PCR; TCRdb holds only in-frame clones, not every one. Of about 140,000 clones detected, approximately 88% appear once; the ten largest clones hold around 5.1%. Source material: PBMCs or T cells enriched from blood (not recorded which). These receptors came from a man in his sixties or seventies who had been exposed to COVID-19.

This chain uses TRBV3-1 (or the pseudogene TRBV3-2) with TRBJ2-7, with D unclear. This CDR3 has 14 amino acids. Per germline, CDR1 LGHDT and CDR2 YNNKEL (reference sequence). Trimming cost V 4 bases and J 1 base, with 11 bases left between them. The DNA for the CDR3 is TGTGCCAGCAGCCCCTATGATAAATCCTACGAGCAGTACTTC. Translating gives CASSPYDKSYEQYF.

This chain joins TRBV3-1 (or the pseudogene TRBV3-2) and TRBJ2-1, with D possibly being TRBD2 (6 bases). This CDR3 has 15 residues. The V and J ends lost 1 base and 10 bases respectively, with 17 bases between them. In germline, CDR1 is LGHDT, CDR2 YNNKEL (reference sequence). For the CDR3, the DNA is TGTGCCAGCAGCCAAGTTCGGGGGTCACCCGGGGAGCAGTTCTTC. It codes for CASSQVRGSPGEQFF.

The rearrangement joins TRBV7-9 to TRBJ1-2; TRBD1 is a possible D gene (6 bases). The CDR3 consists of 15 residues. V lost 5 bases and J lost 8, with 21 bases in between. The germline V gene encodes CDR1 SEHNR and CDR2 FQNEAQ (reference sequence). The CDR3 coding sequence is TGTGCCAGCAGCCCGTGGGGGGGCAATCGTCGGGGCTACACCTTC. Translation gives CASSPWGGNRRGYTF.

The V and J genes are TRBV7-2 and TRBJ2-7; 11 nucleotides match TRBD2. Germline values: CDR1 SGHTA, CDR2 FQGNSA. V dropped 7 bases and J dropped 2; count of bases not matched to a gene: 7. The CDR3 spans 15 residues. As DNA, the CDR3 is TGTGCCAGCACCCCTAGCGGGAGGATCGCCTACGAGCAGTACTTC. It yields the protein CASTPSGRIAYEQYF.

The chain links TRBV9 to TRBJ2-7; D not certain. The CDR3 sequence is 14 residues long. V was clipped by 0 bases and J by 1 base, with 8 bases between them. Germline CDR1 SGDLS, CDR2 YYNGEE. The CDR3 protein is CASSVDRSSYEQYF. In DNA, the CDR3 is TGTGCCAGCAGCGTAGACAGATCATCCTACGAGCAGTACTTC.

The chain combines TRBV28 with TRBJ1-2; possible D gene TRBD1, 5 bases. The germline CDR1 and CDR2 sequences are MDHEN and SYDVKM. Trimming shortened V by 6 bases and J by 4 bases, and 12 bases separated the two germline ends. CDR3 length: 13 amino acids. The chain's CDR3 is CASRPPGIYGYTF. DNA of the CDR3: TGTGCCAGCAGACCTCCAGGGATCTATGGCTACACCTTC.

This CDR3 reads CASRFDSTQPQHF. CDR3 nucleotide sequence: TGCGCCAGCAGGTTTGACAGTACTCAGCCCCAGCATTTT. The chain joins TRBV5-1 to TRBJ1-5; D is perhaps TRBD1 (5 bases). Germline lookup yields CDR1 SGHRS and CDR2 YFSETQ. CDR3 length: 13 residues. V was clipped by 5 bases and J by 6 bases, with 12 bases between them. The complete variable domain, with remaining parts taken from reference TRBV5-1 and TRBJ1-5, reads KAGVTQTPRYLIKTRGQQVTLSCSPISGHRSVSWYQQTPGQGLQFLFEYFSETQRNKGNFPGRFSGRQFSNSRSEMNVSTLELGDSALYLCASRFDSTQPQHFGDGTRLSIL.

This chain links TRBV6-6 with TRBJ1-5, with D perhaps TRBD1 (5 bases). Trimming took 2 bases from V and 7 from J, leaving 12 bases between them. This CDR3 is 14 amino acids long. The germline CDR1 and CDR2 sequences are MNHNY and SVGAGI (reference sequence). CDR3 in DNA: TGTGCCAGCAGTTACGCGAGGGGAGGGCAGCCCCAGCATTTT. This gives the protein CASSYARGGQPQHF.

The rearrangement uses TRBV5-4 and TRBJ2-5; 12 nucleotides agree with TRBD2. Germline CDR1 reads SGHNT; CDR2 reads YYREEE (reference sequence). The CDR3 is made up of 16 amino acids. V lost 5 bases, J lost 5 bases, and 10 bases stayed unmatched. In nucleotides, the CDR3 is TGTGCCAGCAGTTTGACTAGCGGGGGCGCAAAGGAGACCCAGTACTTC. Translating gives CASSLTSGGAKETQYF. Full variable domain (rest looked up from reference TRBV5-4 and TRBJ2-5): ETGVTQSPTHLIKTRGQQVTLRCSSQSGHNTVSWYQQALGQGPQFIFQYYREEENGRGNFPPRFSGLQFPNYSSELNVNALELDDSALYLCASSLTSGGAKETQYFGPGTRLLVL.

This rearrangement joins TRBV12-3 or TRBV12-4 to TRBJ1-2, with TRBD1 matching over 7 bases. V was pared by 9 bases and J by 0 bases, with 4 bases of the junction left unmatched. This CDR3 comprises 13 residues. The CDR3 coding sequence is TGTGCCAGTGACAGGGATTCTAACTATGGCTACACCTTC. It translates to CASDRDSNYGYTF.

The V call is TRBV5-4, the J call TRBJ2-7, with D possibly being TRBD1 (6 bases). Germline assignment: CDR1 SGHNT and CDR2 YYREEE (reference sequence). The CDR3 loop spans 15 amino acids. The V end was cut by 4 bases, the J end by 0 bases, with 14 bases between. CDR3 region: CASSEDRRTSYEQYF. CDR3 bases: TGTGCCAGCAGCGAAGACAGGCGGACCTCCTACGAGCAGTACTTC.

This CDR3 is CASSPSVWGGYQETQYF. CDR3 DNA sequence: TGTGCCAGCAGCCCTTCAGTTTGGGGGGGGTACCAAGAGACCCAGTACTTC. The chain joins TRBV9 to TRBJ2-5, with TRBD2 matching over 7 bases. This CDR3 is built from 17 residues. Germline loops: CDR1 SGDLS, CDR2 YYNGEE. Unmatched junction bases numbered 12, after V lost 4 bases and J lost 0 bases. Together with reference TRBV9 and TRBJ2-5, the CDR3 gives the full variable domain: DSGVTQTPKHLITATGQRVTLRCSPRSGDLSVYWYQQSLDQGLQFLIQYYNGEERAKGNILERFSAQQFPDLHSELNLSSLELGDSALYFCASSPSVWGGYQETQYFGPGTRLLVL.

The CDR3 DNA sequence: TGCGCCAGCAGGAACAGGGGGCTAGGGCAGCCCCAGCATTTT. Amino acid sequence: CASRNRGLGQPQHF. The rearrangement links TRBV10-1 to TRBJ1-5; 9 positions match TRBD1. Germline V gene sequence: CDR1 WNHNN, CDR2 SYGVQD (reference sequence). CDR3 length: 14 residues. Trimming cost V 6 bases and J 7 bases; bases outside gene matches: 7.

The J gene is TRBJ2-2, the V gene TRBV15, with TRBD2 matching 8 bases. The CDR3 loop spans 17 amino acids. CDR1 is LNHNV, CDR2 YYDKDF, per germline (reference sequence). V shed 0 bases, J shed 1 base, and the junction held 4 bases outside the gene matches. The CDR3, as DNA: TGTGCCACCAGCAGAGAAGGCGGGAGGTTGAACACCGGGGAGCTGTTTTTT. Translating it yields CATSREGGRLNTGELFF.

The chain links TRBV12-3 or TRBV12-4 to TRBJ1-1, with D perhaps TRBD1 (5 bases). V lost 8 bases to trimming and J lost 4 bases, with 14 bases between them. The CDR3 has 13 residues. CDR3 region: CASGKGRGTEAFF. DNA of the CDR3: TGTGCCAGCGGAAAGGGGCGTGGCACTGAAGCTTTCTTT.

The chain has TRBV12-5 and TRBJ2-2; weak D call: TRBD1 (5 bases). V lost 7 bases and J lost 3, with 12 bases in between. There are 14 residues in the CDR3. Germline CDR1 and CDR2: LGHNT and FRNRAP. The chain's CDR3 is CASAPGLDTGELFF. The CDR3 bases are TGTGCTAGTGCACCAGGGTTGGACACCGGGGAGCTGTTTTTT.

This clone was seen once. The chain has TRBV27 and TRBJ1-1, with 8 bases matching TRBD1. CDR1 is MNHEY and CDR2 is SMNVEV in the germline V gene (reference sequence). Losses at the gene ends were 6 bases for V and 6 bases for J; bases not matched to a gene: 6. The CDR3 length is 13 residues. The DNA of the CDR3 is TGTGCCAGCAGCCTTGACAGGGGCTCTGAAGCTTTCTTT. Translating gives CASSLDRGSEAFF.

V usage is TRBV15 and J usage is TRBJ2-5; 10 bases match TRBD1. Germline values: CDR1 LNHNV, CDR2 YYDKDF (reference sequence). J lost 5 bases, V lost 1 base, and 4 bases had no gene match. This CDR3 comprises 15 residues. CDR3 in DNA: TGTGCCACCAGCAGAGGACAGGGGGCGAGGGAGACCCAGTACTTC. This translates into CATSRGQGARETQYF.

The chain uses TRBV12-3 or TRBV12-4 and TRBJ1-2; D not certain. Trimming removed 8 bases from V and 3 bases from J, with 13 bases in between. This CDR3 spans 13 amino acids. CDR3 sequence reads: CASGREGYYGYTF. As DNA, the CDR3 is TGTGCCAGCGGGCGGGAGGGTTACTATGGCTACACCTTC.